This TCR beta chain was identified during a study of blood T cell repertoires in COVID-19. About the study: COVID-19 samples from acute and convalescent phases originated in the United States, Italy and Spain. PBMCs, B-cell-depleted T cells, or T cells provided the cDNA or gDNA that made up the material.

The CDR3 is made up of 15 amino acids. V trimming: 6 bases; J trimming: 6 bases; junction bases outside the gene matches: 9. The germline CDR1 and CDR2 sequences are WSHSY and SAAADI. Methods used by the authors: Amplifying reference gene primers gave estimates of nucleated cell counts. Method: immunoSEQ multiplex PCR; TCRdb's copy keeps in-frame clones and lacks some. V, J and clone size are those of that table, while D and trimming were read from the DNA. The table includes about 74,000 clones, around nine tenths detected once. This receptor was obtained from a man aged 65 to 85 with active or convalescent COVID-19. The J gene is TRBJ2-5, the V gene TRBV10-2, with 11 bases identical to TRBD2. The sample consisted of peripheral blood. This CDR3 reads CASRTGTSGKKTQYF. The DNA for the CDR3 is TGCGCCAGCAGGACCGGGACTAGCGGAAAGAAGACCCAGTACTTC.